There are a few counts of the clone carrying this T cell receptor (beta chain). Its antigen remains unidentified. Next came a second PCR, run for roughly 6 to 11 cycles, which used a sample-barcoded 5' primer along with a J-beta primer mix. TCRdb analysed the 5' RACE reads with MiXCR anew, one entry per CDR3 protein. The table records 1.5 million to 2 million distinct CDR3 sequences, roughly 30% of them present only once. This sample was taken from a study of blood T cells in healthy people across ages. General study findings and limits: Estimates of diversity drawn from one million T cells were considered underestimates.

CDR3 length: 16 amino acids. Trimming at V came to 5 bases and at J to 8 bases, leaving 10 bases not matched to a gene. The V gene's germline CDR1 is MDHEN and CDR2 SYDVKM. The clonotype originates from a woman in her twenties or thirties in good health. The sequenced material came from blood. The chain joins TRBV28 to TRBJ2-1; 12 positions match TRBD1. The CDR3 coding sequence is TGTGCCAGCAGTCAGGCCGGGACAGGGGGCGAATATGAGCAGTTCTTC. Residues: CASSQAGTGGEYEQFF.